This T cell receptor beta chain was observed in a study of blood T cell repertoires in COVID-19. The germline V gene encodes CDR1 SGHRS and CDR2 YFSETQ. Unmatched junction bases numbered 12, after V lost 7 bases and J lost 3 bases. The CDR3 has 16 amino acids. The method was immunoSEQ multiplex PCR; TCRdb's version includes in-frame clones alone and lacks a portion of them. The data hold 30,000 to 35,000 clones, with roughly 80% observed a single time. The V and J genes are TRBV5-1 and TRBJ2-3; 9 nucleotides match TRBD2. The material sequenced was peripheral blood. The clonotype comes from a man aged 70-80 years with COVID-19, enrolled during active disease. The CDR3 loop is CASALGRLAGTDTQYF. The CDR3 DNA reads TGCGCCAGCGCTCTGGGGAGGCTAGCGGGGACAGATACGCAGTATTTT.